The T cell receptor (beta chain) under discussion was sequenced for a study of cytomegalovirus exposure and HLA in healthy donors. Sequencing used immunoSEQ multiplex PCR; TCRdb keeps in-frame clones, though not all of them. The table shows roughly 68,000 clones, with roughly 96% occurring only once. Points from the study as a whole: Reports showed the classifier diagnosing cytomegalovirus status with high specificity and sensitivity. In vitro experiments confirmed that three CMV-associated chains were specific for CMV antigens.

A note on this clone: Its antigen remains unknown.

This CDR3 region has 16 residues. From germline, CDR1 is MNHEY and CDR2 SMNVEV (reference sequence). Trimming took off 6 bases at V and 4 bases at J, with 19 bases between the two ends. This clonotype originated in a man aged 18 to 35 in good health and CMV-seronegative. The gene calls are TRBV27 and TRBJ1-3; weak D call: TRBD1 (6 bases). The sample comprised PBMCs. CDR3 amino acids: CASRPRGGFLGNTIYF. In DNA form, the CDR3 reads TGTGCCAGCAGGCCTAGGGGGGGGTTTTTAGGAAACACCATATATTTT.